This TCR beta chain originates from a study of blood T cell repertoires in COVID-19. Study overall: COVID-19 samples from acute and convalescent phases originated in the United States, Italy and Spain.

Here immunoSEQ multiplex PCR was the method, and the copy in TCRdb shows in-frame clones only, minus some. The sample includes about 180,000 clones, more than 65% seen only once; the top ten take around 8.1%. V shed 5 bases, J shed 5 bases, and the junction held 8 bases outside the gene matches. Looked up from germline, CDR1 is MNHEY and CDR2 is SVGAGI. There are 15 residues in the CDR3. This receptor was taken from a woman in her sixties or seventies with COVID-19, enrolled during active disease. The rearrangement links TRBV6-5 to TRBJ2-5, with 10 bases matching TRBD1. The source material was peripheral blood. The CDR3 DNA sequence: TGTGCCAGCAGTCCCCCGGGACAGGGGAGCGAGACCCAGTACTTC. Its translation: CASSPPGQGSETQYF.